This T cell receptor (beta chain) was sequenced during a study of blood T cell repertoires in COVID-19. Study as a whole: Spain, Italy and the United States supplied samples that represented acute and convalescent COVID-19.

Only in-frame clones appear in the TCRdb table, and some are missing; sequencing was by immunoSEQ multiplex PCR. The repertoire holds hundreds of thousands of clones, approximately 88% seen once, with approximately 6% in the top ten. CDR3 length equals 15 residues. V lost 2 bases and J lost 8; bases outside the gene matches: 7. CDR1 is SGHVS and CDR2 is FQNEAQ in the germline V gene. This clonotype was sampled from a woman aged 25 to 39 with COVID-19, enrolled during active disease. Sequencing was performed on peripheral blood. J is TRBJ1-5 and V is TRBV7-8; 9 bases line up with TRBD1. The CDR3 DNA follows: TGTGCCAGCAGCTTACTGGGACAGGGACGGGAGCCCCAGCATTTT. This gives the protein CASSLLGQGREPQHF.